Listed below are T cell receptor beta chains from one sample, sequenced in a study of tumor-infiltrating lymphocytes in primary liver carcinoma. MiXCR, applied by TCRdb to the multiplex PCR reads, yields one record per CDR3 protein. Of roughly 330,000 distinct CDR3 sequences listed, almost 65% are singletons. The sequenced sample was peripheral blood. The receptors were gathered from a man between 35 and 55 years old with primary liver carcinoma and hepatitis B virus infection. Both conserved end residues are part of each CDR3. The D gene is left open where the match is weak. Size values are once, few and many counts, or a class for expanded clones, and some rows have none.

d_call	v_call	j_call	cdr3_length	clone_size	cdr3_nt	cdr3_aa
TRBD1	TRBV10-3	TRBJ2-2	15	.	TGTGCCATCAGTACTGACAGGGCATTTGCCGGGGAGCTGTTTTTT	CAISTDRAFAGELFF
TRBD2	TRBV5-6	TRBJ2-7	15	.	TGTGCCAGCGGCTTGGTATCAGCGGGAGGGTACGAGCAGTACTTC	CASGLVSAGGYEQYF
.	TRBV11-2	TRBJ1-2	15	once	TGTGCCAGCAGCACCAACCCACAGCCTAACTATGACTACACCTTC	CASSTNPQPNYDYTF
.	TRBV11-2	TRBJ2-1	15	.	TGTGCCAGCAGCCTCCTCGCGGGGGCCGCCTACGAGCAGTTCTTC	CASSLLAGAAYEQFF
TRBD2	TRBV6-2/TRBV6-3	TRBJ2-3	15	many	TGTGCCAGCAGTTACTCGACGCGGGAGGTGGATACGCAGTATTTT	CASSYSTREVDTQYF
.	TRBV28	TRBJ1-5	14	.	TGTACCAGCAGGCCACAGGGTAACAATCAGCCCCAGCATTTC	CTSRPQGNNQPQHF
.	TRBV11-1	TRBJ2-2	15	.	TGTGCCAGCAGCTTAGCGCGGGGCCTGGGCGGGAAGCTGTTTTTT	CASSLARGLGGKLFF
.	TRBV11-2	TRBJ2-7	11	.	TGTGCCAGCTTAGAGGGCTACGAGCAGTACTTC	CASLEGYEQYF
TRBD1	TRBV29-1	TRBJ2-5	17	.	TGCAGTCCCCGAGGGGGACAGGGGGCTATCCTGGGAGAGACCCAGTACTTC	CSPRGGQGAILGETQYF
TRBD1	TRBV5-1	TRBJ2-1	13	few	TGCGCCAGCAGCTATGACAGGGCGGCTGAGCAGTTCTTC	CASSYDRAAEQFF
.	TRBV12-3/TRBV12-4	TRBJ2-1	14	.	TGTACCAGCAGTTTTGGAGTCGGCGACAATGAGCAGTTCTTC	CTSSFGVGDNEQFF
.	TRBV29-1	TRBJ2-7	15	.	TGCAGCGTACGCCCTTCCAGGATCAAGTCCTACGAGCAGTACTTC	CSVRPSRIKSYEQYF
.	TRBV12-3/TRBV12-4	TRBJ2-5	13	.	TGTGCCAGCAGTTTCCCGGAGTCTGAGACGCAGTACTTC	CASSFPESETQYF
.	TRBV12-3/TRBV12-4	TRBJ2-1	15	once	TGTGCCAGCAGTCTCGTAGCGGTACCTCACAATGAGCAGTTCTTC	CASSLVAVPHNEQFF
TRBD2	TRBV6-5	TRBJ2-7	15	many	TGTGCCAGCAGAAAAAAACCGGGAGGCTCCTACGAGCAGTACTTC	CASRKKPGGSYEQYF
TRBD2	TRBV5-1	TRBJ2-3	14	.	TGCGCCAGCAGCATAGCGGGAGGACGAGATACGCAGTATTTT	CASSIAGGRDTQYF
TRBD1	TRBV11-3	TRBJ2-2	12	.	TGTGCCAGCAGATTGTTCCAGGGGGAGTTGTTTTTT	CASRLFQGELFF
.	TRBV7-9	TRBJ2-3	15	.	TGTGCCGGCAGCCTACGGCACAGCGGCACAGATACGCAGTATTTT	CAGSLRHSGTDTQYF
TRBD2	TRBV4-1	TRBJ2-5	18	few	TGCGCCAGCAGCCAAGAAGGGCGGGCTAGCGGGATGGGAGAGACCCAGTACTTC	CASSQEGRASGMGETQYF
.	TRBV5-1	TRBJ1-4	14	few	TGCGCCAGCAGCCGGTCGGGGCGGGATGAAAAACTGTTTTTT	CASSRSGRDEKLFF
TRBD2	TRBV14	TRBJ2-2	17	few	TGTGCCAGCAGCCCATCGACTAGCGGGAGAGTTACCGGGGAGCTGTTTTTT	CASSPSTSGRVTGELFF
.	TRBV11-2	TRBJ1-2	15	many	TGTGCCAGCAGCTTAGTACAGCAGTTCGGCTATGGCTACACCTTC	CASSLVQQFGYGYTF
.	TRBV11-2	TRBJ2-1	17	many	TGTGCCAGCAGCTCGATGGCTCCGAAGTCCTCCTACAATGAGCAGTTCTTC	CASSSMAPKSSYNEQFF
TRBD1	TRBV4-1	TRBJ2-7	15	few	TGCGCCAGCAGCCAACCCGACAGGGGGCATTACGAGCAGTACTTC	CASSQPDRGHYEQYF
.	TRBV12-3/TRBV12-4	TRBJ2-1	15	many	TGTGCCAGCAGTTTCAGTGGGACCCCCTACAATGAGCAGTTCTTC	CASSFSGTPYNEQFF
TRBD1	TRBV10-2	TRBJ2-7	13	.	TGCGCCAGCAGTGTTCTAAGGGGGCAGAATCAGTACTTC	CASSVLRGQNQYF
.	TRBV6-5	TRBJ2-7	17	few	TGTGCCAGCAGTCCGCTTCCGGGACCCTCGCGCTCCTACGAGCAGTACTTC	CASSPLPGPSRSYEQYF
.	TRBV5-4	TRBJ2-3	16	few	TGTGCCAGCAGCCATATCGGGGCGCGGGGCCCAGATATGCAGTATTTT	CASSHIGARGPDMQYF
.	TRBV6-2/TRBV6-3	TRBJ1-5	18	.	TGTACCAGCAGCCGAACCCACAGGGCTCCTACTAGCAATCAGCCCCAGCATTTT	CTSSRTHRAPTSNQPQHF
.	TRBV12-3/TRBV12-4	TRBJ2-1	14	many	TGTGCCAGCAGTGACCTGGGACCGAACAATGAGCAGTTCTTC	CASSDLGPNNEQFF
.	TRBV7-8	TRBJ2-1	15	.	TGTGCCAGCAGCTCTACCCCAGGGGCGGGCAATGAGCAGTTCTTC	CASSSTPGAGNEQFF
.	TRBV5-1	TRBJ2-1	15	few	TGCGCCAGCAGCTTGCTCTCGAGCTCCTACAATGAGCAGTTCTTC	CASSLLSSSYNEQFF
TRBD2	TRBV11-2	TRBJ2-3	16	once	TGTGCCAGCAACCGAGCTAGCGGAACTAGCACAGATACGCACTATTTT	CASNRASGTSTDTHYF